This T cell receptor beta chain came from a study of T cells in Graves' hyperthyroidism and ophthalmopathy. This clonotype has at least ten counts. There were TCR beta CDR3 regions amplified from RNA transcripts. During a first-round RT-PCR of the TCR CDR3, the HTBI primer set was used. TCRdb re-called the multiplex PCR reads through MiXCR, storing one row per CDR3 protein. Of 550,000 to 600,000 distinct CDR3 sequences listed, 40% to 55% are singletons. V shed 6 bases, J shed 4 bases, and the junction held 4 bases outside the gene matches. Germline values: CDR1 KGHSH, CDR2 LQKENI. The length of the CDR3 is 13 residues.

This clonotype was sampled from an adult woman with Graves' disease, either hyperthyroidism or ophthalmopathy (not recorded which). The chain is built from TRBV18 and TRBJ2-5; 8 nucleotides line up with TRBD1. Sequencing input: peripheral blood or thyroid tissue (not recorded which). The CDR3 DNA is TGTGCCAGCTCCTCAGGACAGGGAGAGACCCAGTACTTC. Translation: CASSSGQGETQYF.